The table lists the clone carrying this T cell receptor (beta chain) with a few counts. The data stem from a study of response to subunit inactivated influenza vaccine. V was shortened by 1 base and J by 4 bases, with 16 bases between the two germline ends. The CDR3 is made up of 16 amino acids. Germline CDR1 and CDR2: LGHNA and YNFKEQ. Using its own MiXCR run on the RT-PCR reads, TCRdb lists one record per CDR3 protein. The sample lists about half a million distinct CDR3 sequences; roughly 11% were seen once. The chain couples TRBV4-2 to TRBJ2-5; the D is unclear. The receptor was derived from a man over 45 who received an inactivated influenza vaccine. The source was PBMCs from blood, collected 45 days after vaccination. The CDR3 region has the DNA TGTGCCAGCAGCCAAGGGGATTGGACCCGGAGAGAGACCCAGTACTTC. Its protein product is CASSQGDWTRRETQYF.